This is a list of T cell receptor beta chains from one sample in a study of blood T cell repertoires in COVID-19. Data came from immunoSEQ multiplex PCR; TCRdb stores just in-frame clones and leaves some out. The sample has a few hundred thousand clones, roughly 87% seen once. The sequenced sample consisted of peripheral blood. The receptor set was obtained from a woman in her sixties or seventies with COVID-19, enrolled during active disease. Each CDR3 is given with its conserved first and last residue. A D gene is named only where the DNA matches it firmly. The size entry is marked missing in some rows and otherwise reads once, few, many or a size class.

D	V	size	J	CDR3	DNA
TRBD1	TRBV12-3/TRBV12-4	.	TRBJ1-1	CASRTGLLAFF	TGTGCCAGCAGGACAGGGCTTTTAGCTTTCTTT
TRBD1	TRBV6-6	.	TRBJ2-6	CASSQQGQGIFPPSGANVLTF	TGTGCCAGCAGCCAGCAGGGACAGGGGATTTTCCCCCCCTCTGGGGCCAACGTCCTGACTTTC
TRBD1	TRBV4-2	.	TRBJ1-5	CASSQGQGAGQPQHF	TGTGCCAGCAGCCAAGGACAGGGGGCGGGACAGCCCCAGCATTTT
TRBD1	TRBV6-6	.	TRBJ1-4	CASSYGQGRSEKLFF	TGTGCCAGCAGTTACGGACAGGGAAGGAGTGAAAAACTGTTTTTT
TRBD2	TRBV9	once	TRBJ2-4	CASSPTSDWSPRNIQYF	TGTGCCAGCAGCCCCACTAGCGATTGGTCGCCACGTAACATTCAGTACTTC
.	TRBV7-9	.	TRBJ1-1	CASSRGQPGTEAFF	TGTGCCAGCAGCCGTGGACAGCCGGGGACTGAAGCTTTCTTT
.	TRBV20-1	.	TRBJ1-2	CSAWSNYGYTF	TGCAGTGCATGGAGTAACTATGGCTACACCTTC
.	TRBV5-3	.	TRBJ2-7	CARSLIHEQYF	TGTGCCAGAAGCTTGATCCATGAGCAGTACTTC
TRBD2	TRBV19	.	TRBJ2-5	CASSSLAGPSETQYF	TGTGCCAGTAGTTCACTAGCGGGGCCGAGTGAGACCCAGTACTTC
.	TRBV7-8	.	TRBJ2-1	CASSGGTISYNEQFF	TGTGCCAGCAGCGGAGGGACAATATCCTACAATGAGCAGTTCTTC
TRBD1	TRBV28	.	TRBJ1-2	CASRSPGTGRNYGYTF	TGTGCCAGCAGATCCCCCGGGACAGGTCGGAACTATGGCTACACCTTC
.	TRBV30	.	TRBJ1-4	CAWSLLTASNEKLFF	TGTGCCTGGAGTCTATTGACAGCAAGTAATGAAAAACTGTTTTTT
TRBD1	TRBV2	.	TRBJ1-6	CASIRDSSPLHF	TGTGCCAGCATCCGGGACAGTTCACCCCTCCACTTT
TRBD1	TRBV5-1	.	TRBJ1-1	CASSLARGVNTEAFF	TGCGCCAGCAGCTTGGCCAGGGGGGTCAACACTGAAGCTTTCTTT
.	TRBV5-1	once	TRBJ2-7	CASSPTTYEQYF	TGCGCCAGCAGCCCCACTACTTACGAGCAGTACTTC
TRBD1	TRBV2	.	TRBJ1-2	CASSVQGPNYGYTF	TGTGCCAGCAGTGTACAGGGGCCTAACTATGGCTACACCTTC
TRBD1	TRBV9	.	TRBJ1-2	CASRGRGQGRDGYGYTF	TGTGCCAGCCGGGGCCGGGGACAGGGTCGAGACGGCTATGGCTACACCTTC
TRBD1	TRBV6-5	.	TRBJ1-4	CASRLTGVGEKLFF	TGTGCCAGCAGGTTGACAGGGGTGGGTGAAAAACTGTTTTTT
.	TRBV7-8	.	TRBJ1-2	CASSLVTGVNYGYTF	TGTGCCAGCAGCTTAGTCACAGGAGTAAACTATGGCTACACCTTC
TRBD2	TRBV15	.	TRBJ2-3	CATSRGKRGALTDTQYF	TGTGCCACCAGCAGGGGAAAGCGGGGGGCCTTGACAGATACGCAGTATTTT
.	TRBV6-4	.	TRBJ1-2	CASSATGGINYGYTF	TGTGCCAGCAGTGCGACCGGGGGAATTAACTATGGCTACACCTTC
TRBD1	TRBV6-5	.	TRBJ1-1	CASGGQLNTEAFF	TGTGCCAGCGGGGGACAGTTAAACACTGAAGCTTTCTTT
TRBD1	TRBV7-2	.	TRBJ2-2	CASSSSGTGGELFF	TGTGCCAGCAGCTCCTCCGGGACAGGCGGGGAGCTGTTTTTT
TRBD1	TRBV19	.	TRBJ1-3	CASSHVQMGQGGNTIYF	TGTGCCAGTAGTCATGTCCAGATGGGACAGGGTGGAAACACCATATATTTT
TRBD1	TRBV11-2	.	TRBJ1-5	CASSHTGVEQPQHF	TGTGCCAGCAGCCATACAGGGGTAGAGCAGCCCCAGCATTTT
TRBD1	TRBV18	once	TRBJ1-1	CASSPTGTGLTEAFF	TGTGCCAGCTCACCAACCGGGACAGGGCTTACTGAAGCTTTCTTT
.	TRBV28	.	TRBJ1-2	CASSEVGGRNGYTF	TGTGCCAGCAGCGAGGTAGGGGGTCGTAATGGCTACACCTTC
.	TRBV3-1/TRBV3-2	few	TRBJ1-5	CASSSRGGPGPQHF	TGTGCCAGCAGCTCCAGAGGGGGACCGGGGCCCCAGCATTTT
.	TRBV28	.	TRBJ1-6	CASSSRAGRSPLHF	TGTGCCAGCAGCTCTCGGGCAGGGAGGTCACCCCTCCACTTT
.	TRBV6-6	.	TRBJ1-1	CASRGAVNTEAFF	TGTGCCAGCAGAGGGGCGGTGAATACTGAAGCTTTCTTT
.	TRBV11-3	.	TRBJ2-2	CASSLELNTGELFF	TGTGCCAGCAGCTTAGAACTTAACACCGGGGAGCTGTTTTTT
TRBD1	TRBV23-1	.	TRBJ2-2	CASSSRDRGDTGELFF	TGCGCCAGTTCCTCCCGGGACAGGGGTGACACCGGGGAGCTGTTTTTT
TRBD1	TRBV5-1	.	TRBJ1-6	CASSFQGASNSPLHF	TGCGCCAGCAGCTTCCAGGGGGCAAGTAATTCACCCCTCCACTTT
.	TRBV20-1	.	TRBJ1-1	CSASSRRAEAFF	TGCAGTGCTAGTAGCCGGAGGGCTGAAGCTTTCTTT
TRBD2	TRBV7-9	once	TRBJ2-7	CASSPLGPAGGSYEQYF	TGTGCCAGCAGCCCCCTCGGGCCAGCGGGGGGCTCCTACGAGCAGTACTTC
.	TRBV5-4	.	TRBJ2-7	CASSPPGSTSYEQYF	TGTGCCAGCAGCCCCCCAGGGTCCACCTCCTACGAGCAGTACTTC
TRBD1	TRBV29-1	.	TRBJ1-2	CSVTQGSGYTF	TGCAGCGTAACACAGGGGTCTGGCTACACCTTC
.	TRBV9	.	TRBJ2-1	CASSARGDRTYNEQFF	TGTGCCAGCAGCGCGAGGGGGGACAGAACCTACAATGAGCAGTTCTTC
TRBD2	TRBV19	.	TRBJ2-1	CASSILAGGRNEQFF	TGTGCCAGTAGTATACTAGCGGGGGGGAGGAATGAGCAGTTCTTC
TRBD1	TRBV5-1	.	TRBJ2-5	CASSLSTGGFQETQYF	TGCGCCAGCAGCCTGTCGACAGGGGGCTTCCAAGAGACCCAGTACTTC
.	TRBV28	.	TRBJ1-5	CASSTPGPLRQPQHF	TGTGCCAGCAGCACCCCGGGTCCCCTGAGGCAGCCCCAGCATTTT
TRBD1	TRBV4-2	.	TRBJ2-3	CASSRPGQGAIDTQYF	TGTGCCAGCAGCCGGCCGGGACAGGGGGCGATCGATACGCAGTATTTT
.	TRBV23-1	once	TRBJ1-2	CASSQPDRDTAPGGYTF	TGCGCCAGCAGTCAACCAGACCGGGACACCGCTCCTGGTGGCTACACCTTC
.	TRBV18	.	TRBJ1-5	CASSPQGSGREPQHF	TGTGCCAGCTCACCACAAGGGAGTGGAAGGGAGCCCCAGCATTTT
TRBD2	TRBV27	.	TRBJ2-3	CASSLRLAGTDTQYF	TGTGCCAGCAGTTTACGACTAGCGGGCACAGATACGCAGTATTTT
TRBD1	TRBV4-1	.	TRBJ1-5	CASSTLQGSGYSNQPQHF	TGCGCCAGCAGCACCCTACAGGGGTCGGGATATAGCAATCAGCCCCAGCATTTT